These 27 T cell receptor beta chains were sequenced from one sample in a study of CXCR3-negative and CXCR3-positive naive CD8 T cells. Study results and caveats: CXCR3-positive naive cells had more hydrophobic TRB CDR3s than CXCR3-negative naive cells.

Libraries were UMI-labeled 5' RACE TRB cDNA. From the 5' RACE reads, TCRdb lists one entry per CDR3 protein and no DNA. The specimen's table records about 56,000 distinct CDR3 sequences. Antigen specificity for these receptors is unknown. Sequences were obtained from naive CXCR3+ CD8+ T cells from blood. Subset meaning: CD45RO-CCR7+CD27+CD95- naive CD8+ T cells expressing CXCR3 (TNR3+). These receptors originate from a human donor in good health. Some clones in this sample may be carry-over from other donors' samples.

CDR3 protein: CASSQGDNEQFF. The V gene is TRBV5-6, the J gene TRBJ2-1; TCRdb reports TRBD1, a call that lacks DNA to check it against. Per germline, CDR1 SGHDT and CDR2 YYEEEE. This CDR3 is built from 12 residues. Drawing the rest from reference TRBV5-6 and TRBJ2-1, the complete variable domain is DAGVTQSPTHLIKTRGQQVTLRCSPKSGHDTVSWYQQALGQGPQFIFQYYEEEERQRGNFPDRFSGHQFPNYSSELNVNALLLGDSALYLCASSQGDNEQFFGPGTRLTVL.

V gene TRBV7-9 combines with J gene TRBJ2-1; there is no DNA to check the TCRdb D call of TRBD2. This CDR3 region has 15 residues. Germline values: CDR1 SEHNR, CDR2 FQNEAQ (reference sequence). The CDR3: CASSFLAGGDNEQFF.

The CDR3 loop is CSARDLAGSDEKLFF. This chain connects TRBV20-1 to TRBJ1-4; TCRdb calls TRBD1, which cannot be checked without DNA. The CDR3 totals 15 residues. In germline, CDR1 is DFQATT, CDR2 SNEGSKA (reference sequence).

The chain employs TRBV30 and TRBJ1-1; no DNA is available, so the TRBD1 call from TCRdb remains unchecked. This CDR3 region has 14 residues. Germline lookup yields CDR1 GTSNPN and CDR2 SVGIG (reference sequence). The CDR3 loop reads CAWSHGQGDTEAFF.

This rearrangement joins TRBV3-1 to TRBJ2-7. CDR3 length: 14 amino acids. Germline V gives CDR1 LGHDT, CDR2 YNNKEL (reference sequence). CDR3 residues: CASSQADRSYEQYF.

The chain is built from TRBV5-5 and TRBJ2-7; with no DNA, the TCRdb D assignment of TRBD1 cannot be verified. Germline CDR1 is SGHKS and CDR2 is YYEKEE (reference sequence). This CDR3 has 14 amino acids. CDR3 sequence: CASSAPGSSYEQYF.

The rearrangement uses TRBV10-3 and TRBJ2-7; the TCRdb call, TRBD1, lacks DNA for checking. From germline, CDR1 is ENHRY and CDR2 SYGVKD. This CDR3 has 15 amino acids. This chain's CDR3 is CAISESSGAFYEQYF.

This chain connects TRBV12-5 to TRBJ1-2. The CDR3 runs 16 residues. Germline V lookup: CDR1 LGHNT, CDR2 FRNRAP. CDR3 sequence reads: CASGFLRLTPNYGYTF. The full variable domain, with the rest looked up from reference TRBV12-5 and TRBJ1-2, is DARVTQTPRHKVTEMGQEVTMRCQPILGHNTVFWYRQTMMQGLELLAYFRNRAPLDDSGMPKDRFSAEMPDATLATLKIQPSEPRDSAVYFCASGFLRLTPNYGYTFGSGTRLTVV.

The rearrangement joins TRBV5-6 to TRBJ1-4; as DNA is missing, the TRBD1 call by TCRdb cannot be tested. Germline V gives CDR1 SGHDT, CDR2 YYEEEE. CDR3 length: 14 residues. The CDR3 loop reads CASSRTGFQEKLFF. Looking up the rest from reference TRBV5-6 and TRBJ1-4 gives the full variable domain: DAGVTQSPTHLIKTRGQQVTLRCSPKSGHDTVSWYQQALGQGPQFIFQYYEEEERQRGNFPDRFSGHQFPNYSSELNVNALLLGDSALYLCASSRTGFQEKLFFGSGTQLSVL.

This chain links TRBV2 with TRBJ2-3; TCRdb calls TRBD2, which cannot be checked without DNA. Germline V gene sequence: CDR1 SNHLY, CDR2 FYNNEI. This CDR3 contains 15 residues. The CDR3 loop is CASTYGTSGTDTQYF.

V usage is TRBV12-3 or TRBV12-4 and J usage is TRBJ2-6; TCRdb picks TRBD1, but there is no DNA to check that call. This CDR3 spans 14 amino acids. The CDR3 sequence is CASNQGGGANVLTF.

This sequence joins TRBV10-2 and TRBJ1-1. Germline V gives CDR1 WSHSY, CDR2 SAAADI. The CDR3 spans 15 residues. CDR3 protein: CASSESLDIFPEAFF.

CDR3 protein: CASRAPASGEYNEQFF. The chain uses TRBV2 and TRBJ2-1; the D call of TRBD2 rests on TCRdb alone, since no DNA is present to check it. The CDR3 runs 16 residues. CDR1 is SNHLY, CDR2 FYNNEI, per germline.

V and J are TRBV6-2 or TRBV6-3 and TRBJ2-7; TCRdb's D call, TRBD1, is unchecked because there is no DNA. The V gene's germline CDR1 is MNHEY and CDR2 SVGEGT. This CDR3 region has 13 residues. The CDR3 loop reads CASIRGQNYEQYF.

This sequence joins TRBV14 and TRBJ2-6; TCRdb lists TRBD1, though no DNA is available to test this call. The CDR3 runs 16 residues. Per germline, CDR1 SGHDN and CDR2 FVKESK. CDR3 sequence reads: CASSPSTGVGANVLTF. Combining the CDR3 with reference TRBV14 and TRBJ2-6 gives the whole variable domain EAGVTQFPSHSVIEKGQTVTLRCDPISGHDNLYWYRRVMGKEIKFLLHFVKESKQDESGMPNNRFLAERTGGTYSTLKVQPAELEDSGVYFCASSPSTGVGANVLTFGAGSRLTVL.

The V and J genes are TRBV29-1 and TRBJ1-2; the D gene TCRdb calls, TRBD1, cannot be checked with no DNA. In germline, CDR1 is SQVTM, CDR2 ANQGSEA. There are 17 residues in the CDR3. The CDR3 loop is CSVVNRDRGGSGYGYTF.

The chain carries TRBV9 and TRBJ2-2. The CDR3 spans 12 residues. CDR1 is SGDLS and CDR2 is YYNGEE in the germline V gene. Here the CDR3 reads CASSPPHGELFF. The variable domain in full, completed from reference TRBV9 and TRBJ2-2, reads DSGVTQTPKHLITATGQRVTLRCSPRSGDLSVYWYQQSLDQGLQFLIQYYNGEERAKGNILERFSAQQFPDLHSELNLSSLELGDSALYFCASSPPHGELFFGEGSRLTVL.

The chain has TRBV5-6 and TRBJ1-1. The CDR3 runs 15 residues. CDR1 is SGHDT, CDR2 YYEEEE, per germline. CDR3 in amino acids: CASSLLRVRNTEAFF.

The chain has TRBV6-6 and TRBJ2-1. Germline lookup yields CDR1 MNHNY and CDR2 SVGAGI (reference sequence). This CDR3 is 14 amino acids long. CDR3 region: CASSYSEGLNEQFF.

CDR3 residues: CSVEDDRVANVLTF. This rearrangement joins TRBV29-1 to TRBJ2-6; as DNA is missing, the TRBD1 call by TCRdb cannot be tested. CDR3 length equals 14 residues. Germline loops: CDR1 SQVTM, CDR2 ANQGSEA.

This sequence joins TRBV12-3 or TRBV12-4 and TRBJ1-1; TCRdb gives TRBD1 as the D gene, but with no DNA this cannot be confirmed. The CDR3 loop spans 13 amino acids. The CDR3 sequence: CASSGGAAIEAFF.

The V gene is TRBV7-6, the J gene TRBJ2-5. There are 15 residues in the CDR3. From germline, CDR1 is SGHVS and CDR2 FNYEAQ. The CDR3 loop reads CASSLRVGVGETQYF. The complete variable domain, with remaining parts taken from reference TRBV7-6 and TRBJ2-5, reads GAGVSQSPRYKVTKRGQDVALRCDPISGHVSLYWYRQALGQGPEFLTYFNYEAQQDKSGLPNDRFSAERPEGSISTLTIQRTEQRDSAMYRCASSLRVGVGETQYFGPGTRLLVL.

The chain has TRBV4-3 and TRBJ2-6. There are 14 residues in the CDR3. The germline V gene has CDR1 LGHNA and CDR2 YSLEER. The CDR3 here is CASSQETGANVLTF.

The chain recombines TRBV6-2 or TRBV6-3 with TRBJ2-1; the TCRdb D gene call, TRBD1, has no DNA to confirm it. This CDR3 region has 13 residues. Germline V CDR1 and CDR2: MNHEY, SVGEGT. The CDR3 sequence: CASSYPGKHEQFF.

The chain recombines TRBV27 with TRBJ1-1; TCRdb lists TRBD1, though no DNA is available to test this call. In germline, CDR1 is MNHEY, CDR2 SMNVEV (reference sequence). The CDR3 is 15 residues long. CDR3 sequence reads: CASSPRDRLNTEAFF.

The chain couples TRBV12-3 or TRBV12-4 to TRBJ1-2; TCRdb returns TRBD1, unconfirmable since there is no DNA. The CDR3 runs 16 residues. The CDR3 sequence: CASSFRETGRPYGYTF.

V and J are TRBV29-1 and TRBJ2-1; the D gene TCRdb calls, TRBD1, cannot be checked with no DNA. CDR1 and CDR2 (germline): SQVTM, ANQGSEA. CDR3 length: 13 amino acids. The CDR3: CSVAQVMYNEQFF.